The present TCR beta chain was sequenced within a study of T cell repertoires in cytomegalovirus infection (dated by TCRdb to the late 2010s). Regarding the complete study: The peptide stimulations were aimed at well-studied HLA-B-restricted epitopes as well as recently identified HLA-C-restricted CMV epitopes, whose presentation resists viral immunomodulation. Because public TCR beta signatures pointed to carriage of CMV infection together with the matching HLA type, the HLA type of each donor mattered for the analysis. Overall results and qualifications from the work: The ex vivo response was dominated by HLA-C-restricted CMV-specific TCR beta clonotypes, and the single most frequent clonotype in two of eight donors was supplied by these HLA-C-restricted clonotypes. In both this cohort and an independent roughly 350-donor cohort, the cumulative frequency of public TCR beta family members distinguished carriers of CMV infection plus the relevant HLA type.

Read against the paper, the sample's treatment or condition label means: in vitro stimulation with specific CMV peptide epitopes to enrich CMV-specific T cells. Data came from an Illumina HiSeq 1500. The public reads were quality trimmed at Q25 with fastp and then assembled into clones with MiXCR by TCRdb, keeping productive beta chains. Rows are unified per CDR3 protein, each entry keeping the most common DNA and genes. The sample table lists some 900,000 distinct CDR3 sequences, 32% of them with a count of one. The leading ten clones occupy roughly 12% of the sample. Only a few counts were recorded for this clonotype. No cognate antigen has been identified for it. No clone much larger than this one lies a single base away; base qualities are absent. Including the terminal cysteine and phenylalanine, the CDR3 comprises 14 residues. Left in the record is the CDR3 DNA by itself, 42 bases read in frame from the first base. In the germline V gene, CDR1 corresponds to MGHRA and CDR2 to YSYEKL. Compared with germline, V lacks 3 bases and J lacks 10 bases; bases without a gene match: 6.

This clonotype was sampled from a human donor in good health (CMV status not recorded). Some clones in this sample may be carry-over from other donors' samples. The source was cultured CD8+ T cells from PBMCs, collected from culture after CMV antigen stimulation. The chain uses TRBV4-1 and TRBJ1-6; 7 central nucleotides agree with TRBD1. The CDR3 here reads CASSHQGDGSPLHF. Read as DNA, the sequence is TGCGCCAGCAGCCACCAGGGGGATGGATCACCCCTCCACTTT.